The 22 T cell receptor beta chains reported below all come from one sample, sequenced in a study of blood T cells in healthy people across ages. Sample-barcoded 5' priming and a J-beta primer mix drove a second PCR of about 6 to 11 cycles. Via MiXCR, TCRdb re-called the 5' RACE reads, giving one row per CDR3 protein. The table lists over 950,000 distinct CDR3 sequences, roughly 51% of them singletons. Sequencing was performed on blood. Source of these receptors: an older woman in good health.

The CDR3 protein is CSAPPGLAGVSQETQYF. The CDR3, as DNA: TGCAGTGCCCCACCGGGACTAGCGGGAGTGAGCCAAGAGACCCAGTACTTC. The rearrangement links TRBV20-1 to TRBJ2-5; 14 nucleotides align to TRBD2. This CDR3 contains 17 residues. The V segment lost 6 bases and the J segment 1 base; nucleotides outside the gene matches: 10. Germline-derived CDR1 and CDR2 are DFQATT and SNEGSKA (reference sequence).

This clonotype was seen more than once but under ten times. The chain employs TRBV15 and TRBJ2-3; 8 nucleotides line up with TRBD2. The V and J ends lost 3 bases and 2 bases, in that order; junction bases with no gene match: 4. This CDR3 is 15 amino acids long. Germline V lookup: CDR1 LNHNV, CDR2 YYDKDF (reference sequence). The CDR3 sequence: CATSSPTSATDTQYF. The DNA for the CDR3 is TGTGCCACCAGCAGTCCGACTAGCGCCACAGATACGCAGTATTTT.

This clonotype came up many times. The V and J genes are TRBV28 and TRBJ2-1, with a weak D call TRBD2 (7 bases). This CDR3 spans 16 amino acids. The V end was cut by 5 bases, the J end by 6 bases, with 20 bases between. Germline V lookup: CDR1 MDHEN, CDR2 SYDVKM. The CDR3 protein is CASSDLGGGQVNEQFF. In DNA form, the CDR3 reads TGTGCCAGCAGTGACCTAGGGGGAGGGCAAGTCAATGAGCAGTTCTTC.

The chain joins TRBV14 to TRBJ2-7; 7 nucleotides match TRBD1. The CDR3 sequence is 15 residues long. Germline V lookup: CDR1 SGHDN, CDR2 FVKESK. With V trimmed by 4 bases and J by 1 base, 7 bases remained unmatched. The CDR3: CASSRAQGVSYEQYF. DNA for the CDR3: TGTGCCAGCAGCCGAGCGCAGGGGGTGTCCTACGAGCAGTACTTC. Using reference TRBV14 and TRBJ2-7 for the parts outside the CDR3, the full variable domain is EAGVTQFPSHSVIEKGQTVTLRCDPISGHDNLYWYRRVMGKEIKFLLHFVKESKQDESGMPNNRFLAERTGGTYSTLKVQPAELEDSGVYFCASSRAQGVSYEQYFGPGTRLTVT.

The sample holds many counts of this clonotype. V gene TRBV10-3 combines with J gene TRBJ2-6; no clear D gene. V dropped 3 bases and J dropped 0 bases, with 9 bases sitting between them. The CDR3 has 16 amino acids. Germline V gene lookup returns CDR1 ENHRY and CDR2 SYGVKD. The CDR3 region is CAISEGTFSGANVLTF. The CDR3 DNA is TGTGCCATCAGTGAAGGCACTTTCTCTGGGGCCAACGTCCTGACTTTC.

The V gene is TRBV28, the J gene TRBJ2-7; D might be TRBD1 (8 bases). Germline V lookup: CDR1 MDHEN, CDR2 SYDVKM. The CDR3 contains 14 residues. V lost 5 bases and J 1 base, leaving 12 bases between the germline ends. The DNA for the CDR3 is TGTGCCAGCAGTGACAGGGGAGGGTCCTACGAGCAGTACTTC. Protein product: CASSDRGGSYEQYF.

This chain connects TRBV5-1 to TRBJ1-2; a weak D match, TRBD1 (5 bases). Germline CDR1 is SGHRS and CDR2 is YFSETQ. V was trimmed by 4 bases and J by 2 bases, leaving 9 bases between them. The CDR3 loop spans 13 amino acids. CDR3 residues: CASSQRQNYGYTF. As DNA, the CDR3 is TGCGCCAGCAGCCAGAGACAGAACTATGGCTACACCTTC.

This clonotype was found once. This chain uses TRBV28 with TRBJ1-6; 9 nucleotides align to TRBD1. In germline, CDR1 is MDHEN, CDR2 SYDVKM. V lost 6 bases and J lost 9; bases outside the gene matches: 6. This CDR3 is 14 amino acids long. The chain's CDR3 is CASRKQGAVSPLHF. The CDR3, as DNA: TGTGCCAGCAGGAAACAGGGGGCGGTTTCACCCCTCCACTTT.

V is TRBV7-8 and J is TRBJ2-6; D possibly corresponds to TRBD2 (6 bases). With 8 bases removed from V and 3 bases from J, the gap between germline ends came to 17 bases. Per germline, CDR1 SGHVS and CDR2 FQNEAQ. This CDR3 has 16 residues. CDR3 nucleotides: TGTGCCAGCGAACTTGGAGGGTCTTTTGGGGCCAACGTCCTGACTTTC. This encodes CASELGGSFGANVLTF.

This clonotype occurred once. The chain employs TRBV12-3 or TRBV12-4 and TRBJ1-2; TRBD1 agrees at 7 bases. This CDR3 has 14 residues. With V trimmed by 2 bases and J by 10 bases, 10 bases remained unmatched. The CDR3 DNA reads as TGTGCCAGCAGTTTATGGCAGGGGGACGCTACCTACACCTTC. Amino acids: CASSLWQGDATYTF.

This clonotype was counted at least ten times. V and J are TRBV7-9 and TRBJ2-7, with D possibly being TRBD1 (5 bases). Trimming shortened V by 7 bases and J by 6 bases, and 19 bases separated the two germline ends. Germline-derived CDR1 and CDR2 are SEHNR and FQNEAQ (reference sequence). This CDR3 is 14 amino acids long. DNA for the CDR3: TGTGCCAGCAATCCCCTGGCAGGGCCGGGCGAGCAGTACTTC. It codes for CASNPLAGPGEQYF.

Written as DNA, the CDR3 is TGTGCCACCAAGTCGGTCTACAATGAGCAGTTCTTC. Residues: CATKSVYNEQFF. The chain employs TRBV28 and TRBJ2-1; no definite D call. CDR3 length equals 12 residues. Per the germline V gene, CDR1 is MDHEN and CDR2 is SYDVKM. V was pared by 10 bases and J by 3 bases, with 10 bases between.

A remark on this clonotype: A much bigger clone sits one base away, suggesting this may be a read error. The gene calls are TRBV7-9 and TRBJ2-5; 12 bases are a match to TRBD2. Germline V CDR1 and CDR2: SEHNR, FQNEAQ (reference sequence). The V segment lost 3 bases and the J segment 11 bases; nucleotides outside the gene matches: 19. The CDR3 has 18 amino acids. In nucleotides, the CDR3 is TGTGCCAGCAGCTTGGGGACTAGCGGGCGGCGTAGAGGCAATGAGCAGTACTTC. Its protein product is CASSLGTSGRRRGNEQYF.

This chain connects TRBV7-2 to TRBJ2-3; 12 bases align to TRBD2. The CDR3 totals 15 residues. CDR1 is SGHTA and CDR2 is FQGNSA in the germline V gene. V lost 5 bases and J lost 7; bases outside the gene matches: 7. The CDR3 reads CASSGLAGGPNTQYF. CDR3 sequence (DNA): TGTGCCAGCAGCGGGCTAGCGGGAGGGCCAAATACGCAGTATTTT.

This clonotype was seen more than once but under ten times. The rearrangement uses TRBV7-9 and TRBJ2-3; maybe TRBD2 (5 bases). The CDR3 has 16 amino acids. Trimming took off 5 bases at V and 7 bases at J, with 22 bases between the two ends. Germline V gene data show CDR1 as SEHNR and CDR2 as FQNEAQ (reference sequence). CDR3: CASSHPPGPRGYTQYF. CDR3 bases: TGTGCCAGCAGCCACCCGCCCGGACCCCGCGGGTATACGCAGTATTTT.

This clonotype has just a few counts. The gene calls are TRBV29-1 and TRBJ2-5; 7 positions match TRBD2. CDR3 size: 13 residues. The germline gives CDR1 SQVTM, CDR2 ANQGSEA. V was pared by 5 bases and J by 11 bases, with 14 bases of the junction left unmatched. CDR3 protein: CSVSPGLRREQYF. The CDR3 region has the DNA TGCAGCGTTTCTCCGGGACTACGCCGTGAGCAGTACTTC.

The chain combines TRBV6-2 or TRBV6-3 with TRBJ2-1, with D unresolved. Per germline, CDR1 MNHEY and CDR2 SVGEGT. Trimming took 5 bases from V and 8 from J, leaving 13 bases between them. The CDR3 consists of 13 residues. The CDR3 nucleotides are TGTGCCAGCAGTACCCAACCTTCTTATGAGCAGTTCTTC. Translation gives CASSTQPSYEQFF.

The sample holds one count of this clonotype. V is TRBV7-2 and J is TRBJ2-2; D is possibly TRBD2 (6 bases). The CDR3 consists of 15 residues. V lost 8 bases to trimming and J lost 0 bases, with 13 bases between them. From germline, CDR1 is SGHTA and CDR2 FQGNSA. The CDR3 DNA is TGTGCCAGCCGCTGGTCGGGGGCGAACACCGGGGAGCTGTTTTTT. Protein product: CASRWSGANTGELFF.

For this clonotype: A read error may account for a junction end that differs from germline. This chain uses TRBV29-1 with TRBJ1-5; TRBD1 matches 7 bases. Germline V gives CDR1 SQVTM, CDR2 ANQGSEA. The CDR3 sequence is 14 residues long. The CDR3 protein is CGVEGDRANQPQHF. CDR3 DNA sequence: TGCGGCGTTGAAGGAGACAGGGCGAATCAGCCCCAGCATTTT.

This sequence joins TRBV7-6 and TRBJ2-5; TRBD2 matches at 8 bases. Trimming took 3 bases from V and 2 from J; bases not matched to a gene: 17. The germline V gene encodes CDR1 SGHVS and CDR2 FNYEAQ. CDR3 size: 19 residues. DNA for the CDR3: TGTGCCAGCAGCTTTGGAATTATTCGGGGGGGGAAGTCGCAAGAGACCCAGTACTTC. This sequence encodes CASSFGIIRGGKSQETQYF.

This chain joins TRBV5-1 and TRBJ2-1, with D possibly matching TRBD2 (6 bases). The germline V gene encodes CDR1 SGHRS and CDR2 YFSETQ. V lost 0 bases and J lost 0, with 13 bases in between. The CDR3 extends over 17 amino acids. In DNA, the CDR3 is TGCGCCAGCAGCTTGGTGGGCGGCGGGGTCTCCTACAATGAGCAGTTCTTC. Its protein is CASSLVGGGVSYNEQFF.

Concerning this clonotype: A much larger clone differs by one base, so this may be a read error. This chain connects TRBV12-3 or TRBV12-4 to TRBJ2-5; D may be TRBD2 (5 bases). V was pared by 5 bases and J by 11 bases, with 12 bases between. The CDR3 runs to 11 residues. CDR3 region: CASSSRLTQYF. Here the CDR3 DNA reads TGTGCCAGCAGTAGCAGACTAACTCAGTACTTC.